This T cell receptor (beta chain) was retrieved from a study of Graves' ophthalmopathy and Graves' hyperthyroidism. This CDR3 is 13 amino acids long. Looked up from germline, CDR1 is GTSNPN and CDR2 is SVGIG (reference sequence). As regards this clonotype: A read error may produce the germline difference seen at one junction end.

For repertoire sequencing, the TCR beta CDR3 regions were amplified from RNA transcripts. The workflow started with a first-round RT-PCR run with HTBI primers and then moved on to a second-round multiplex PCR. A single record per CDR3 protein comes from TCRdb applying MiXCR to the multiplex PCR reads. The sample gives 500,000 to 700,000 distinct CDR3 sequences, 20% to 25% of which show up once; around 6.5% is in the top ten. The sequence came from a woman aged 18-29 years with stable Graves' hyperthyroidism. Some clones in this sample may be carry-over from other donors' samples. Sequencing was performed on peripheral blood. The chain is built from TRBV30 and TRBJ1-2; D uncertain. Written as DNA, the CDR3 is TGTGCCTGGAGTGTAAAGGAGAACTATAGCTACACCTTC. Its protein is CAWSVKENYSYTF. The full variable domain, with the rest looked up from reference TRBV30 and TRBJ1-2, is SQTIHQWPATLVQPVGSPLSLECTVEGTSNPNLYWYRQAAGRGLQLLFYSVGIGQISSEVPQNLSASRPQDRQFILSSKKLLLSDSGFYLCAWSVKENYSYTFGSGTRLTVV.